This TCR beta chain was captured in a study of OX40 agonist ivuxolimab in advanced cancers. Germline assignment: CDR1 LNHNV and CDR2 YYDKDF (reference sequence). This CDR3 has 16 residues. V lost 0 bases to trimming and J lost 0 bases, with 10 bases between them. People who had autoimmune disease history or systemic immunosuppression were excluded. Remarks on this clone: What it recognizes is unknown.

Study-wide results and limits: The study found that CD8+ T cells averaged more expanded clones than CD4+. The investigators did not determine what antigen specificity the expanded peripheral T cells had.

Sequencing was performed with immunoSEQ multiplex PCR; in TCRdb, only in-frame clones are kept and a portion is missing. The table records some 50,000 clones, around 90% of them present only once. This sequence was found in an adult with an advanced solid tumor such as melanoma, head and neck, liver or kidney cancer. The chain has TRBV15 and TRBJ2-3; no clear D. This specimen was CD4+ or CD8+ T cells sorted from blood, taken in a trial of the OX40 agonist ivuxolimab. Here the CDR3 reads CATSRDLGISTDTQYF. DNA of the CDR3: TGTGCCACCAGCAGAGATTTAGGCATTAGCACAGATACGCAGTATTTT.